Each of the 26 T cell receptor beta chains below was sequenced from the same sample in a study of cytomegalovirus exposure and HLA in healthy donors. Data came from immunoSEQ multiplex PCR; TCRdb stores just in-frame clones and leaves some out. The sample carries some 240,000 clones, approximately 83% recorded once. The sequencing input was PBMCs. The receptors shown here come from a woman aged 25-40 years in good health and CMV-seropositive.

The chain couples TRBV2 to TRBJ2-1; the match to TRBD1 covers 9 bases. CDR3 length: 16 amino acids. Trimming at V came to 6 bases and at J to 0 bases, leaving 6 bases not matched to a gene. The germline V gene encodes CDR1 SNHLY and CDR2 FYNNEI. The CDR3 region has the DNA TGTGCCAGCAGCGGGGACAGGGCCAGCTCCTACAATGAGCAGTTCTTC. Translating gives CASSGDRASSYNEQFF. Filled out from reference TRBV2 and TRBJ2-1, the complete variable domain reads EPEVTQTPSHQVTQMGQEVILRCVPISNHLYFYWYRQILGQKVEFLVSFYNNEISEKSEIFDDQFSVERPDGSNFTLKIRSTKLEDSAMYFCASSGDRASSYNEQFFGPGTRLTVL.

This chain links TRBV30 with TRBJ1-2; the match to TRBD1 covers 8 bases. Unmatched junction bases numbered 1, after V lost 1 base and J lost 3 bases. This CDR3 has 13 amino acids. Germline lookup yields CDR1 GTSNPN and CDR2 SVGIG (reference sequence). This CDR3 reads CAWSEQGDYGYTF. The CDR3 coding sequence is TGTGCCTGGAGTGAACAGGGGGACTATGGCTACACCTTC.

The chain has TRBV19 and TRBJ2-1, with D uncertain. This CDR3 region has 13 residues. Germline V gene lookup returns CDR1 LNHDA and CDR2 SQIVND (reference sequence). The V and J ends lost 4 bases and 6 bases respectively, with 10 bases between them. The CDR3 bases are TGTGCCAGTAGTAATTCACGGTCCAATGAGCAGTTCTTC. It encodes CASSNSRSNEQFF. Filled out from reference TRBV19 and TRBJ2-1, the complete variable domain reads DGGITQSPKYLFRKEGQNVTLSCEQNLNHDAMYWYRQDPGQGLRLIYYSQIVNDFQKGDIAEGYSVSREKKESFPLTVTSAQKNPTAFYLCASSNSRSNEQFFGPGTRLTVL.

The rearrangement joins TRBV27 to TRBJ1-1, with D uncertain. CDR1 and CDR2 from the germline V gene are MNHEY and SMNVEV (reference sequence). The V end lost 5 bases, the J end lost 0 bases, and 16 bases lay between the germline ends. The CDR3 has 16 residues. The DNA of the CDR3 is TGTGCCAGCAGTCCCTCCGGGAAACACATGAACACTGAAGCTTTCTTT. Amino acid sequence: CASSPSGKHMNTEAFF.

This chain connects TRBV6-6 to TRBJ1-2, with 9 bases aligning to TRBD1. The CDR3 covers 14 residues. Germline V gene sequence: CDR1 MNHNY, CDR2 SVGAGI (reference sequence). The J segment lost 8 bases and the V segment lost 7 bases, leaving 11 bases of the junction unmatched. DNA of the CDR3: TGTGCCAGCACCCACCGGGACAGGGTCGTCGGCTACACCTTC. Its translation is CASTHRDRVVGYTF.

To note about this clone: This sample includes further DNA sequences coding for the same CDR3. The rearrangement links TRBV5-1 to TRBJ2-7, with 7 positions matching TRBD1. Per the germline V gene, CDR1 is SGHRS and CDR2 is YFSETQ. The junction had 5 bases not matched to a gene; V was cut back by 4 bases and J by 1 base. This CDR3 is built from 14 residues. The CDR3 DNA reads TGCGCCAGCAGCCTAGGACAGGATTCCTACGAGCAGTACTTC. This gives the protein CASSLGQDSYEQYF.

This clone has a single count. The chain is built from TRBV4-1 and TRBJ1-2, with TRBD1 identical over 7 bases. Germline V CDR1 and CDR2: MGHRA, YSYEKL. The CDR3 consists of 18 residues. V dropped 0 bases and J dropped 0; count of bases not matched to a gene: 10. The CDR3 DNA reads as TGCGCCAGCAGCCAAGATAAAAGTACTGGGACAGCTAACTATGGCTACACCTTC. Translated, it gives CASSQDKSTGTANYGYTF.

This clone was recorded only once. V is TRBV15 and J is TRBJ2-7; the match to TRBD1 covers 7 bases. This CDR3 spans 13 amino acids. Germline V gene sequence: CDR1 LNHNV, CDR2 YYDKDF (reference sequence). The J segment lost 5 bases and the V segment lost 8 bases, leaving 9 bases of the junction unmatched. CDR3 amino acids: CATSRDRGDEQYF. The CDR3 nucleotides read TGTGCCACCTCTCGGGACAGAGGTGACGAGCAGTACTTC.

The chain links TRBV9 to TRBJ1-1; D uncertain. Germline V lookup: CDR1 SGDLS, CDR2 YYNGEE. Trimming shortened V by 3 bases and J by 1 base, and 10 bases separated the two germline ends. The CDR3 has 14 amino acids. In DNA form, the CDR3 reads TGTGCCAGCAGCGGAGCACGGGAGAACACTGAAGCTTTCTTT. Amino acid sequence: CASSGARENTEAFF.

The chain has TRBV19 and TRBJ2-2, with 11 bases fitting TRBD2. The V and J ends lost 4 bases and 6 bases, in that order; junction bases with no gene match: 7. The CDR3 loop spans 16 amino acids. Looked up from germline, CDR1 is LNHDA and CDR2 is SQIVND (reference sequence). The chain's CDR3 is CASSTLLAGAAGELFF. As DNA, the CDR3 is TGTGCCAGTAGTACGCTACTAGCGGGAGCGGCCGGGGAGCTGTTTTTT.

The V call is TRBV5-1, the J call TRBJ2-5; TRBD1 agrees at 7 bases. There are 14 residues in the CDR3. Germline values: CDR1 SGHRS, CDR2 YFSETQ. The V and J ends lost 1 base and 4 bases, in that order; junction bases with no gene match: 4. In nucleotides, the CDR3 is TGCGCCAGCAGCTTGAAATCAGGGGGAGAGACCCAGTACTTC. Translation: CASSLKSGGETQYF.

The V and J genes are TRBV2 and TRBJ2-1, with D unclear. The V gene lost 3 bases and the J gene lost 0 bases, with 15 bases spanning the gap. Germline values: CDR1 SNHLY, CDR2 FYNNEI. This CDR3 spans 17 amino acids. CDR3 coding DNA: TGTGCCAGCAGTGATATCCCACTTAGTAGCTCCTACAATGAGCAGTTCTTC. Translated: CASSDIPLSSSYNEQFF.

The chain uses TRBV27 and TRBJ1-1, with 10 bases that match TRBD1. V trimming: 3 bases; J trimming: 1 base; junction bases outside the gene matches: 5. The CDR3 length is 16 residues. The germline V gene encodes CDR1 MNHEY and CDR2 SMNVEV (reference sequence). This chain's CDR3 is CASSFGQGVGNTEAFF. CDR3 DNA sequence: TGTGCCAGCAGTTTCGGACAGGGGGTAGGGAACACTGAAGCTTTCTTT.

The genes are TRBV30 and TRBJ2-7, with 8 bases that match TRBD2. CDR1 is GTSNPN and CDR2 is SVGIG in the germline V gene (reference sequence). J was trimmed by 5 bases and V by 0 bases; bases with no gene match: 3. The CDR3 sequence is 13 residues long. Written as DNA, the CDR3 is TGTGCCTGGAGTGTACCAGCGGGAGACGAGCAGTACTTC. As protein: CAWSVPAGDEQYF.

In its sample, this clone was seen many times. The V call is TRBV2, the J call TRBJ1-4; D ambiguous. The CDR3 consists of 15 residues. The germline gives CDR1 SNHLY, CDR2 FYNNEI. Deletions cut 2 bases from V and 8 bases from J, with 15 bases between. In nucleotides, the CDR3 is TGTGCCAGCAGTGAAAGAGGCCTGGAAAACGAAAAACTGTTTTTT. This translates into CASSERGLENEKLFF.

This clone showed up just once. The rearrangement uses TRBV10-3 and TRBJ2-1, with 11 nucleotides matching TRBD2. CDR3 length equals 16 residues. The germline V gene encodes CDR1 ENHRY and CDR2 SYGVKD. V trimming: 8 bases; J trimming: 3 bases; junction bases outside the gene matches: 9. The CDR3 region is CAIGTSGPQGYNEQFF. The CDR3 nucleotides are TGTGCCATCGGGACTAGCGGACCCCAGGGCTACAATGAGCAGTTCTTC.

V and J are TRBV5-1 and TRBJ2-7; 8 bases align to TRBD1. CDR3 size: 13 residues. In germline, CDR1 is SGHRS, CDR2 YFSETQ. V dropped 4 bases and J dropped 6; count of bases not matched to a gene: 6. CDR3 residues: CASSASDRGEQYF. The CDR3 bases are TGCGCCAGCAGCGCCTCCGACAGGGGCGAGCAGTACTTC.

This clone was observed a few times. The V gene is TRBV27, the J gene TRBJ2-7; D possibly corresponds to TRBD1 (7 bases). There are 13 residues in the CDR3. In germline, CDR1 is MNHEY, CDR2 SMNVEV (reference sequence). Trimming took 5 bases from V and 6 from J, leaving 14 bases between them. CDR3 residues: CASSPRQGGEQYF. The CDR3 bases are TGTGCCAGCAGTCCTCGACAGGGAGGCGAGCAGTACTTC.

This chain joins TRBV19 and TRBJ2-6, with a tentative D call TRBD2 (6 bases). CDR3 length: 17 amino acids. Germline CDR1 and CDR2: LNHDA and SQIVND (reference sequence). V lost 3 bases and J 1 base, leaving 13 bases between the germline ends. The DNA for the CDR3 is TGTGCCAGTAGTATCTATTTGGGGGGATCTGGGGCCAACGTCCTGACTTTC. Amino acids: CASSIYLGGSGANVLTF. Complete variable domain (other parts from reference TRBV19 and TRBJ2-6): DGGITQSPKYLFRKEGQNVTLSCEQNLNHDAMYWYRQDPGQGLRLIYYSQIVNDFQKGDIAEGYSVSREKKESFPLTVTSAQKNPTAFYLCASSIYLGGSGANVLTFGAGSRLTVL.

The chain joins TRBV4-1 to TRBJ2-1; D is undetermined. The germline V gene encodes CDR1 MGHRA and CDR2 YSYEKL. Trimming took 5 bases from V and 0 from J, leaving 11 bases between them. The CDR3 extends over 15 amino acids. CDR3 residues: CASSEATRSYNEQFF. The CDR3 nucleotides are TGCGCCAGCAGCGAAGCCACACGCTCCTACAATGAGCAGTTCTTC.

CDR3 nucleotide sequence: TGTGCCAGTGGCCTCGGCGGGGGGGAGCTGTTTTTT. This gives the protein CASGLGGGELFF. The chain carries TRBV19 and TRBJ2-2, with a weak D call TRBD2 (5 bases). The CDR3 has 12 amino acids. Germline CDR1 LNHDA, CDR2 SQIVND (reference sequence). The V end was cut by 8 bases, the J end by 8 bases, with 12 bases between.

The genes are TRBV19 and TRBJ2-2; TRBD1 matches at 9 bases. CDR3 length: 14 amino acids. V lost 7 bases to trimming and J lost 5 bases; unmatched junction nucleotides: 5. The germline V gene encodes CDR1 LNHDA and CDR2 SQIVND (reference sequence). The CDR3, as DNA: TGTGCCAGTAACGGACAGGGGATGACCGGGGAGCTGTTTTTT. Protein product: CASNGQGMTGELFF.

The rearrangement uses TRBV7-2 and TRBJ2-1; D is perhaps TRBD2 (6 bases). The germline gives CDR1 SGHTA, CDR2 FQGNSA. V lost 6 bases, J lost 10 bases, and 13 bases lay in between. The CDR3 consists of 12 residues. This CDR3 is CASSSIAEEQFF. CDR3 in DNA: TGTGCCAGCAGTTCGATAGCGGAAGAGCAGTTCTTC.

The J gene is TRBJ2-5, the V gene TRBV7-9; D is perhaps TRBD2 (5 bases). The V gene's germline CDR1 is SEHNR and CDR2 FQNEAQ (reference sequence). The germline V and J ends were trimmed by 8 bases and 1 base, with 8 bases remaining between them. CDR3 length: 12 amino acids. For the CDR3, the DNA is TGTGCCAGCGGGCTAGCCCAAGAGACCCAGTACTTC. Translated, it gives CASGLAQETQYF.

V and J are TRBV11-3 and TRBJ1-2, with D tentatively TRBD1 (6 bases). Deletions cut 6 bases from V and 0 bases from J, with 8 bases between. CDR3 length: 13 residues. Germline V gene sequence: CDR1 SGHNT, CDR2 YENEEA. Here the CDR3 reads CASSDRTNYGYTF. CDR3 DNA: TGTGCCAGCAGTGACAGGACTAACTATGGCTACACCTTC.

This clone has just one count. This chain uses TRBV11-3 with TRBJ2-1; 7 positions match TRBD2. Germline CDR1 is SGHNT and CDR2 is YENEEA. The CDR3 totals 16 residues. The V gene end was trimmed by 5 bases and the J gene end by 5 bases; junction bases not matched to a gene: 12. The CDR3 nucleotides are TGTGCCAGCAGCCTCAGGGTAGCGGGTTTCGACAATGAGCAGTTCTTC. Encoded protein: CASSLRVAGFDNEQFF.